The clone carrying this T cell receptor beta chain was seen repeatedly, ten times or more. CDR3 length: 14 residues. The germline CDR1 and CDR2 sequences are KGHDR and SFDVKD. V gave up 2 bases and J gave up 4 bases; unmatched junction bases: 2. Thyroid surgery had not been preceded by any treatment in any patient. Per the original data handling: What underpinned the distant-metastasis classifier for papillary thyroid cancer was the set of CDR3 differences across clinicopathological groups. TCRdb re-called the PCR reads with MiXCR. The V and J calls follow TCRdb's processing rather than the paper's. The table has 20,000 to 25,000 clones, 15% to 17% seen once; the top ten hold more than 35%. The data belong to a study of metastatic and nonmetastatic thyroid tumors. Across the study: Repertoire comparison spanned blood and tumor or nodule tissue of malignant and benign thyroid patients.

The sequencing sample was made of blood. The clonotype comes from a female donor with papillary thyroid cancer or a benign thyroid nodule (not recorded which). Some clones in this sample may be carry-over from other donors' samples. The chain carries TRBV24-1 and TRBJ2-5; 8 nucleotides agree with TRBD2. CDR3 DNA sequence: TGTGCCACCAGTGATTCCGGGAGGGGAGAGACCCAGTACTTC. This codes for CATSDSGRGETQYF.